This TCR beta chain was observed in a study of T-cell memory formation after mild COVID-19. General study points: Later expanders leaned toward CD4+, whereas clones contracting from day 15 to 85 were balanced CD4/CD8.

The CDR3 is made up of 15 amino acids. Trimming took off 3 bases at V and 4 bases at J, with 15 bases between the two ends. The V gene's germline CDR1 is MGHRA and CDR2 YSYEKL. Remarks on this clonotype: As yet, its antigen is unknown.

TCRdb used MiXCR to reprocess the 5' RACE reads, holding one entry per CDR3 protein. The sample holds about 310,000 distinct CDR3 sequences, 15% to 20% seen once. Material: PBMCs or a T cell subset sorted from them (not recorded which). This rearrangement joins TRBV4-1 to TRBJ1-1; the D gene is possibly TRBD1 (6 bases). The origin of this receptor is a young man who had mild COVID-19 (a few samples of this study predate the infection). Cell type and time point are not known. The CDR3 loop reads CASSQSKGVGTEAFF. CDR3 nucleotides: TGCGCCAGCAGCCAGTCCAAGGGGGTGGGCACTGAAGCTTTCTTT.